Included here is one TCR beta chain sequence, with context. Its target is not known. Stated treatment: roughly ten-day PBMC culture with coronavirus spike peptide pools or control peptides (ViraFEST assay). This sample stems from a study of vaccination and CD4 T cells after COVID-19. Study-level information: The convalescent population consisted of six males and four females, two of whom were of Hispanic ethnicity. The study drew post-COVID samples a median around 92 days after diagnosis (range 35 to 161). Cultures acting as controls obtained a CEFX pool, an HIV-1 Nef pool, or no peptide.

After removal of 5 bases from V and 6 bases from J, the junction contained 10 bases not matched to a gene. Germline V lookup: CDR1 MNHEY, CDR2 SVGEGT. This CDR3 has 15 amino acids. The assay that was used to sequence DNA from cultured CD4+ T cells was the Oncomine TCR Beta short-read assay. TCRdb itself ran the PCR reads through MiXCR, one entry per CDR3 protein. The table has approximately 15,000 distinct CDR3 sequences, roughly half seen once. The TCR was taken from a human donor who had recovered from COVID-19. The chain uses TRBV6-2 or TRBV6-3 and TRBJ2-7; 10 bases map to TRBD2. The sequencing input was CD4+ T cells from blood, cultured in vitro. The CDR3 here is CASSMVSGRSGEQYF. The CDR3 nucleotides are TGTGCCAGCAGTATGGTTAGCGGGAGGAGTGGCGAGCAGTACTTC.